This TCR beta chain is from a study of T cells after yellow fever vaccination (dated by TCRdb to between 2018 and 2020). With regard to the full study: Libraries from fractions with low cell numbers were prepared with the SMART-Seq v4 Ultra Low Input RNA kit. To track T-cell clones before and after primary and booster YFV17D yellow fever vaccination, bulk TCR alpha and beta repertoires were sequenced longitudinally. Two healthy male donors made up the cohort, one aged 18 to 30 years and the other aged 30 to 39 years. Blood was collected at multiple timepoints before and after primary and secondary immunization, and bulk PBMC replicates and cell subsets were isolated.

Per the publication, the treatment or condition label means: live attenuated yellow fever vaccine strain. At each blood-draw timepoint, two biological replicates of bulk PBMCs were obtained. PBMCs were isolated from peripheral blood using a standard Ficoll-Paque protocol. TriZol was used to extract RNA from bulk PBMCs, CD4 and CD8 fractions, and dextramer-positive and dextramer-negative fractions. This clonotype appeared many times. Its antigen is still unknown. Base quality data are lacking; no much larger clone is found one base away. On the study overall, not on this receptor specifically: The secondary T-cell response was found to be weaker but faster than the primary response, with a peak reached on day 5 rather than on day 15. FACS-sorted repertoires could contain abundant contaminating clonotypes from the bulk population, so computational filtering was required. A small fraction of clonotypes appeared in both the CD4 and CD8 compartments, likely as a result of convergent recombination. Because only a couple of donors were included in the study, the extent to which the findings can be generalized is limited. Most clones expanded after primary vaccination were re-detected after the booster (about 96% of CD4 and 80% to 90% of CD8), suggesting broad memory maintenance.

From the cysteine through the phenylalanine, the CDR3 covers 15 amino acids. Only CDR3 DNA is held: 45 bases, read in frame from base 1. V has 5 bases trimmed and J has 0 bases trimmed; junction bases matching no gene number 5. The CDR1 and CDR2 encoded by the germline V gene are MNHNS and SASEGT. TCR cDNA was synthesized by 5'RACE template switching, through which a universal primer site and unique molecular identifiers were introduced. Priming of cDNA synthesis was performed from both the TCR alpha and TCR beta constant segments. Two PCR steps were used to amplify libraries, with sample barcodes and sequencing adapters being added in the second step. Sequencing of the libraries was done on either Illumina HiSeq 2500 (2x100 bp) or NovaSeq (2x150 bp). Per the original workflow: MIGEC handled demultiplexing of reads and collapsing into UMI consensus sequences, while MiXCR performed V(D)J alignment. Vaccine-responding clonotypes were defined with edgeR using replicate PBMC samples, requiring FDR below 0.01 and a log2 fold change above 5 up to day 15. CD4 or CD8 identity was assigned to each bulk clonotype according to whether the clonotype was present at higher abundance in the sequenced CD4 repertoire or the sequenced CD8 repertoire. TCRdb trimmed the raw reads at Q25, called clones with MiXCR and kept productive beta chains. Here each entry gathers all rows of one CDR3 protein and keeps the most common genes and DNA. These V and J calls are TCRdb output, not the study's own analysis. Counted in this sample were 300,000 to 400,000 distinct CDR3 sequences; about 9.5% of them appeared once. Around 17% of the sample comes from the top ten.

The chain is made from TRBV6-1 and TRBJ2-3, and TRBD2 matches 7 of the central bases. The sequence was collected from a man between 18 and 29 years old who received the YFV17D yellow fever vaccine. Sequencing used PBMCs, obtained on the day of the first yellow fever vaccination. DNA sequence: TGTGCCAGCAGTATCCTAGCGGAGAGCACAGATACGCAGTATTTT. Its coded protein is CASSILAESTDTQYF.